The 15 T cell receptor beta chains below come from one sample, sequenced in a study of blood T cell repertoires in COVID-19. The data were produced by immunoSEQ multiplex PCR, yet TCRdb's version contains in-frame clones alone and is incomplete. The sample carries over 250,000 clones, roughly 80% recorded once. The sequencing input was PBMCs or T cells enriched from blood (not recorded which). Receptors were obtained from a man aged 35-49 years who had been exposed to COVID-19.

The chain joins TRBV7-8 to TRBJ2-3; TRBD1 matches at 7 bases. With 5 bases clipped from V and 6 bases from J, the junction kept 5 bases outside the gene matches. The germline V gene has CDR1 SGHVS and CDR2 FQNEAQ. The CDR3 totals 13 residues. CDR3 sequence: CASSADRADTQYF. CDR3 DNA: TGTGCCAGCAGCGCCGACAGGGCGGATACGCAGTATTTT.

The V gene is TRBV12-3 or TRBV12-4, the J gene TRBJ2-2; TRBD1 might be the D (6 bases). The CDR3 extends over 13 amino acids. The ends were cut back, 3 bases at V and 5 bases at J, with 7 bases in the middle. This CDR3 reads CASSFQGTGELFF. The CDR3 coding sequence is TGTGCCAGCAGTTTTCAGGGGACCGGGGAGCTGTTTTTT.

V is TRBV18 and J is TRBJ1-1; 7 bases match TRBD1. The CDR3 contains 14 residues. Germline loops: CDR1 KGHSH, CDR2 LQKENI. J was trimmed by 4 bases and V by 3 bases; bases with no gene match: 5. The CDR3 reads CASSPKGQLTEAFF. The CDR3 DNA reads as TGTGCCAGCTCACCCAAGGGACAGCTCACTGAAGCTTTCTTT.

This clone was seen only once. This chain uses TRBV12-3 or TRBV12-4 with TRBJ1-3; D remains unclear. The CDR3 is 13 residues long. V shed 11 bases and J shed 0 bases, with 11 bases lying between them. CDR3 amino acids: CAGRLNSGNTIYF. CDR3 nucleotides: TGTGCCGGGAGACTGAACTCTGGAAACACCATATATTTT.

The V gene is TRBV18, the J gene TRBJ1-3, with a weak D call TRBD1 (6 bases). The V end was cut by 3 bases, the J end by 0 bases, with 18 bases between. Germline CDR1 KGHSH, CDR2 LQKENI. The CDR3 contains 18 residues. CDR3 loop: CASSPITRGAASGNTIYF. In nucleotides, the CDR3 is TGTGCCAGCTCACCGATCACTCGGGGGGCTGCCTCTGGAAACACCATATATTTT. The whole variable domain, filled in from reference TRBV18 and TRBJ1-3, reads NAGVMQNPRHLVRRRGQEARLRCSPMKGHSHVYWYRQLPEEGLKFMVYLQKENIIDESGMPKERFSAEFPKEGPSILRIQQVVRGDSAAYFCASSPITRGAASGNTIYFGEGSWLTVV.

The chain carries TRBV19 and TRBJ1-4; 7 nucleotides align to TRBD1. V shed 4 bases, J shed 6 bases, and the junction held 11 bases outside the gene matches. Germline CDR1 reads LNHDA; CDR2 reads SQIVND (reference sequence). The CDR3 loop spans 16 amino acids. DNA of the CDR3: TGTGCCAGTAGTACCTCCCTGACAGGGATTGATGAAAAACTGTTTTTT. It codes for CASSTSLTGIDEKLFF.

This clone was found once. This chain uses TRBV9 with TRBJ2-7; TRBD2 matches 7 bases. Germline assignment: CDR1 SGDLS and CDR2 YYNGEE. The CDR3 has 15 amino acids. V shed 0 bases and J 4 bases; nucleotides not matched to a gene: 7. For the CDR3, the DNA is TGTGCCAGCAGCGTAGGCACTAGCGAGACGTACGAGCAGTACTTC. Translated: CASSVGTSETYEQYF.

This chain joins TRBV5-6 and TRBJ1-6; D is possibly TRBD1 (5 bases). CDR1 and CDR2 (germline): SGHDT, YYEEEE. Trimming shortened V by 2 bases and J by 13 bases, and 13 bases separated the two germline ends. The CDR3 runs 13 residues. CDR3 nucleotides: TGTGCCAGCAGCTTTCCCGGAGGGGCTCCCCTCCACTTT. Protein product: CASSFPGGAPLHF.

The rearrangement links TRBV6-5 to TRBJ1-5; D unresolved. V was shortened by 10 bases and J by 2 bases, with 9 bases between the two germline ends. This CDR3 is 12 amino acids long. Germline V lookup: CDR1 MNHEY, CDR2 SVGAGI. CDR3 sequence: CAIERGNQPQHF. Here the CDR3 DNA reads TGTGCCATCGAGCGGGGCAATCAGCCCCAGCATTTT.

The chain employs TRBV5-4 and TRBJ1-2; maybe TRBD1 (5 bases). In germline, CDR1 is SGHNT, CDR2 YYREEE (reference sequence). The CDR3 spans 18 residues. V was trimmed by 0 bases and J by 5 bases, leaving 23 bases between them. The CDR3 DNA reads TGTGCCAGCAGCTTGGCCGGAGGAGGGACCTTAGGGAGGTATGGCTACACCTTC. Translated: CASSLAGGGTLGRYGYTF.

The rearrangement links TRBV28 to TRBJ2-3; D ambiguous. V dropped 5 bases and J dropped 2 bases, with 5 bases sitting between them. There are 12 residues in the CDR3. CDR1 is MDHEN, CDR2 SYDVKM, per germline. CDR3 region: CASSGPTDTQYF. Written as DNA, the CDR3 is TGTGCCAGCAGTGGGCCCACAGATACGCAGTATTTT.

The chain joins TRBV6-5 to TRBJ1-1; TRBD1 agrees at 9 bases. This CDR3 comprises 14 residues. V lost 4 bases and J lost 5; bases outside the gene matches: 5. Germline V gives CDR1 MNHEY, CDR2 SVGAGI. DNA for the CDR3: TGTGCCAGCAGTTCCACAGGGGGCTATACTGAAGCTTTCTTT. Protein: CASSSTGGYTEAFF.

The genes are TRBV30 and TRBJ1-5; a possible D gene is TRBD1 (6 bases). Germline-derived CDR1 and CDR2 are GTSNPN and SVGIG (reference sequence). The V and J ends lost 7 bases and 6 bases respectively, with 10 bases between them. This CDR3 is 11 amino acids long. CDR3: CASGGAQPQHF. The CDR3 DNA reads TGTGCCTCGGGGGGGGCTCAGCCCCAGCATTTT.

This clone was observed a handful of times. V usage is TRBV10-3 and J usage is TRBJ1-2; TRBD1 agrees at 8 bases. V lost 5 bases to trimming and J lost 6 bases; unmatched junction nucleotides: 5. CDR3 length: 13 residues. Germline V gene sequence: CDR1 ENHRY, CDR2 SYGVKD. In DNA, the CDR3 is TGTGCCATCAGTAAGACAGGGGATCATGGCTACACCTTC. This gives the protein CAISKTGDHGYTF.

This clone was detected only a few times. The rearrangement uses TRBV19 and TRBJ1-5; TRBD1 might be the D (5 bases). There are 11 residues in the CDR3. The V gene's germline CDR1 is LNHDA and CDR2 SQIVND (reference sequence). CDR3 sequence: CAAGGNQPQHF. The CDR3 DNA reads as TGTGCAGCGGGGGGGAATCAGCCCCAGCATTTT.